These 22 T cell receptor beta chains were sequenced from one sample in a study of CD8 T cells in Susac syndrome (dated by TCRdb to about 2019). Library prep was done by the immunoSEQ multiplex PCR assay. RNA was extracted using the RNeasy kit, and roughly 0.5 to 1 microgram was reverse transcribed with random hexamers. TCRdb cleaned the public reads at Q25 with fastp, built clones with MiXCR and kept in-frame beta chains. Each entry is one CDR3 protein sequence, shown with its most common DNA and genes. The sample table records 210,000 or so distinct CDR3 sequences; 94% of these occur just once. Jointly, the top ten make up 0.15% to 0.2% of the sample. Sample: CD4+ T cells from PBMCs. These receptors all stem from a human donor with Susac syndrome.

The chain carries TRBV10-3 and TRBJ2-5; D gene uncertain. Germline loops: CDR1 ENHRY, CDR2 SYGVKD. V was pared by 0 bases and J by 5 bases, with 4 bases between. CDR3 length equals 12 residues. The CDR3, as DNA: TGTGCCATCAGTGAGTCGAGGGAGACCCAGTACTTC. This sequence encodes CAISESRETQYF.

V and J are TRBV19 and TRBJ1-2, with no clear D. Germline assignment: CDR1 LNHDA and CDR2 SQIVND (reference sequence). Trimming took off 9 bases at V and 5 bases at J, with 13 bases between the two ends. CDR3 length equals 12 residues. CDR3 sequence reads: CASGSSLYGYTF. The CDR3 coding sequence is TGTGCCAGCGGTTCCTCCCTTTATGGCTACACCTTC.

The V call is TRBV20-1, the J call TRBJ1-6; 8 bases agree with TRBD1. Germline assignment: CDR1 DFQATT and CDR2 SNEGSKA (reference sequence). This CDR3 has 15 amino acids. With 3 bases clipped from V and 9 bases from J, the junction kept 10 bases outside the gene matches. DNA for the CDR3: TGCAGTGCTAGGGGGGAGGGACAGGCGGCTTCACCCCTCCACTTT. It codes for CSARGEGQAASPLHF.

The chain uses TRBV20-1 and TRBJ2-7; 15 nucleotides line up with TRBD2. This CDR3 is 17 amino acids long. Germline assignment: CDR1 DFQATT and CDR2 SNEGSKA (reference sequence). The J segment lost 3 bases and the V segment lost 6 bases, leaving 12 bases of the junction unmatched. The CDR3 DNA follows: TGCAGTGCCACGAAGTCGGGACTAGCGGGGGGTCTCTACGAGCAGTACTTC. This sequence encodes CSATKSGLAGGLYEQYF.

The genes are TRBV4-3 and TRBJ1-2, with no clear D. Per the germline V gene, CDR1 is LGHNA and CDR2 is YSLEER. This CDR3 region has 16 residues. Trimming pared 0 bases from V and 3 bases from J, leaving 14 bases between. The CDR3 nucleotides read TGCGCCAGCAGCCAAGATCCCGGGTCCCTACACTATGGCTACACCTTC. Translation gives CASSQDPGSLHYGYTF.

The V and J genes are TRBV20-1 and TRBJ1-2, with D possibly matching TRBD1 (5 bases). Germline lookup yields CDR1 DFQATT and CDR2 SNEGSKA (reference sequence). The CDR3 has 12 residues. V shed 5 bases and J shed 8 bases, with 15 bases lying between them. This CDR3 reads CSAGARVRGYTF. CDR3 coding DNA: TGCAGTGCTGGGGCCAGGGTCAGGGGCTACACCTTC.

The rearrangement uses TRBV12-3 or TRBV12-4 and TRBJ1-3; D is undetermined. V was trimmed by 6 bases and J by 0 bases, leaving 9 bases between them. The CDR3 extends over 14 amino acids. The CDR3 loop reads CASSPYSSGNTIYF. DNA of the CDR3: TGTGCCAGCAGCCCATACAGCTCTGGAAACACCATATATTTT.

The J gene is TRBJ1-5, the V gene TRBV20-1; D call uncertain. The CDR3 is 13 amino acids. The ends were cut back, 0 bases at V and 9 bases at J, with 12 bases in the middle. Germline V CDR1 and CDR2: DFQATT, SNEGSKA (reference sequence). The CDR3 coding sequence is TGCAGTGCTAGAGAGGGAGCGTCCGGGCCCCAGCATTTT. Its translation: CSAREGASGPQHF.

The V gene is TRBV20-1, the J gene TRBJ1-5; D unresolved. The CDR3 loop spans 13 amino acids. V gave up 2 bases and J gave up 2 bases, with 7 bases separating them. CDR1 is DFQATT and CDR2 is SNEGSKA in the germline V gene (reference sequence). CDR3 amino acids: CSARLEGNQPQHF. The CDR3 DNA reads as TGCAGTGCTAGACTGGAGGGCAATCAGCCCCAGCATTTT.

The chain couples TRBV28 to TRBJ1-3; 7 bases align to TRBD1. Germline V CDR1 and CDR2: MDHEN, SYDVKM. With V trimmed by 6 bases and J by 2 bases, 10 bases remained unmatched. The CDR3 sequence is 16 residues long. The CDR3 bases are TGTGCCAGCAGCCATCCGGGACAGTTAACTGGAAACACCATATATTTT. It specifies CASSHPGQLTGNTIYF.

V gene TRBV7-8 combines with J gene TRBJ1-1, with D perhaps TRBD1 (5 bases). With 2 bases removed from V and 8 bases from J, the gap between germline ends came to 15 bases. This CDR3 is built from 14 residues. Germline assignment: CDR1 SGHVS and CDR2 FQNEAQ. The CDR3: CASSLRPGNPEAFF. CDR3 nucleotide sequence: TGTGCCAGCAGCTTAAGACCAGGGAACCCAGAAGCTTTCTTT.

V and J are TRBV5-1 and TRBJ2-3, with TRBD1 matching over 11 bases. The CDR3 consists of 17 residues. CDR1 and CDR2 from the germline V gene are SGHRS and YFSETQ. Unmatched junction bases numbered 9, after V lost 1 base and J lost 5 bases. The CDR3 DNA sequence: TGCGCCAGCAGCTTGTATCCGGACAGGGGGCGCGGAGATACGCAGTATTTT. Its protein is CASSLYPDRGRGDTQYF.

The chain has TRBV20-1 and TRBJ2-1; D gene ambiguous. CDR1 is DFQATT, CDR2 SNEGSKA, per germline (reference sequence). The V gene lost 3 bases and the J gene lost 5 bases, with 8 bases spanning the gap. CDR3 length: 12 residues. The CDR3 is CSARDGDNEQFF. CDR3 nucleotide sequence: TGCAGTGCTAGGGACGGAGACAATGAGCAGTTCTTC.

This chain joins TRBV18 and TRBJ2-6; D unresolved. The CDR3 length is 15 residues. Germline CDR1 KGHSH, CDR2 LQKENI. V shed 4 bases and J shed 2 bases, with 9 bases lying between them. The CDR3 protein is CASSRSSPGANVLTF. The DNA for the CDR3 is TGTGCCAGCTCACGATCAAGCCCTGGGGCCAACGTCCTGACTTTC.

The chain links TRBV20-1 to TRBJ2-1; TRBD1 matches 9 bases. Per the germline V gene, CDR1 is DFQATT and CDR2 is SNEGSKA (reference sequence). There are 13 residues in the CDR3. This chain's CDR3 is CSRLGQGNNEQFF. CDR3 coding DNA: TGCAGCCGCCTGGGACAGGGAAACAATGAGCAGTTCTTC.

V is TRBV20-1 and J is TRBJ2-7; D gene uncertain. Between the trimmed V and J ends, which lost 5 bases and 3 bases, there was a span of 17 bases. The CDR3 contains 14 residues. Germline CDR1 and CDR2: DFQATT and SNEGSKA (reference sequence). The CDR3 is CSAPPDLPRYEQYF. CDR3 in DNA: TGCAGTGCTCCACCGGACCTTCCCCGCTACGAGCAGTACTTC.

CDR3 sequence (DNA): TGTGCCAGCAGCTTGGTTCGGACTTGGAATGAGCAGTTCTTC. It yields the protein CASSLVRTWNEQFF. This chain connects TRBV5-6 to TRBJ2-1; perhaps TRBD2 as D (5 bases). This CDR3 region has 14 residues. V was clipped by 0 bases and J by 7 bases, with 11 bases between them. The germline V gene has CDR1 SGHDT and CDR2 YYEEEE.

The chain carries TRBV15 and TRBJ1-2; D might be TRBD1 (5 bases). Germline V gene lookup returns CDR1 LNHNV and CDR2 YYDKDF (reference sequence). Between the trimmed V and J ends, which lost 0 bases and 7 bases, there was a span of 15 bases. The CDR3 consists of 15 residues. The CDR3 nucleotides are TGTGCCACCAGCAGAGATCCCGCAGGGACCACTGGCTACACCTTC. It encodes CATSRDPAGTTGYTF.

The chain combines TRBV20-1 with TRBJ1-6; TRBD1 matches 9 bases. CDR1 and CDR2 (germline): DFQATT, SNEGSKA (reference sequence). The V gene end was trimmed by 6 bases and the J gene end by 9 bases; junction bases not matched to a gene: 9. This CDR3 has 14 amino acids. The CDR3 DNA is TGCAGTGCAGAACAGGGGGCCGAGTTTTCACCCCTCCACTTT. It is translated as CSAEQGAEFSPLHF.

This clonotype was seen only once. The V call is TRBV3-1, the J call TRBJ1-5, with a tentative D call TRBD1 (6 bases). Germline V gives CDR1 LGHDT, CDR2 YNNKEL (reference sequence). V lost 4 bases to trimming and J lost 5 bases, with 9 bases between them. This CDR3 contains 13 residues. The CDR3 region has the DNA TGTGCCAGCAGCCGGGACAAGGATCAGCCCCAGCATTTT. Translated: CASSRDKDQPQHF.

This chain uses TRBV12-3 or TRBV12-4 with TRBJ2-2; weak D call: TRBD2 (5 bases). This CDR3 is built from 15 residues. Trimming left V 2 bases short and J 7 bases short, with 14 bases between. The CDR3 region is CASSLSLALNGELFF. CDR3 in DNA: TGTGCCAGCAGTTTATCCCTAGCATTGAACGGGGAGCTGTTTTTT.

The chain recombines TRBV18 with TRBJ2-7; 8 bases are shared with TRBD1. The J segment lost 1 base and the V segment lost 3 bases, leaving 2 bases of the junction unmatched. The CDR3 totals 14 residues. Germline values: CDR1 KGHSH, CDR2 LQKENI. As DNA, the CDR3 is TGTGCCAGCTCACCGGACAGGGTGTCCTACGAGCAGTACTTC. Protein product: CASSPDRVSYEQYF.